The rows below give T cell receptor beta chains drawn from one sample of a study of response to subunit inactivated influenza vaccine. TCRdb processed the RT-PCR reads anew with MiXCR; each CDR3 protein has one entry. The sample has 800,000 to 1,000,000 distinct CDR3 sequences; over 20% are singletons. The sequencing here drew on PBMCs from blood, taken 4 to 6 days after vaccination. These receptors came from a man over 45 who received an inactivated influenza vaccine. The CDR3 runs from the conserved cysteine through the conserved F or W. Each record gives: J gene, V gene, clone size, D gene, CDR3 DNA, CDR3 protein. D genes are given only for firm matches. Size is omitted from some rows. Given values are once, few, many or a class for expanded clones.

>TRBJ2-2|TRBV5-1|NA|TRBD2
TGCGCCAGCAAAATTTCTAGCGGGAGTATCACCGGGGAGCTGTTTTTT
CASKISSGSITGELFF
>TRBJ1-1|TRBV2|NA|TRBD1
TGTGCCAGCAGTTTCCATTCGGGACAGGGGGCAACTGAAGCTTTCTTT
CASSFHSGQGATEAFF
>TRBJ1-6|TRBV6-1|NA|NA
TGTGCCAGCGGAGGGCTACGATATTCACCCCTCCACTTT
CASGGLRYSPLHF
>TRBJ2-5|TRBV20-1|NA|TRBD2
TGCAGTGCTAGGGCCGGGACTACCGAGACCCAGTACTTC
CSARAGTTETQYF
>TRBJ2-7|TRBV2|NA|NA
TGTGCCAGCAGCCGGATCAAAGGTGAAACCGCTTCCTACGAGCAGTACTTC
CASSRIKGETASYEQYF
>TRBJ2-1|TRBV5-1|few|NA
TGCGCCAGCAGCCCAGCCCTCGGGACTCTTAGTCTTGAGCAGTTCTTC
CASSPALGTLSLEQFF
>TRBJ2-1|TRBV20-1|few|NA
TGCAGTGCTAGGCGGTCTACCGACTACAATGAGCAGTTCTTC
CSARRSTDYNEQFF
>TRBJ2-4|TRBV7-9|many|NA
TGTGCCAGCAGCTTGCCGGGAAAAAACATTCAGTACTTC
CASSLPGKNIQYF
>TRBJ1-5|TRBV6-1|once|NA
TGTGCCAGCAGCCCTACCAGGGCGGTGAGGGGCAATCAGCCCCAGCATTTT
CASSPTRAVRGNQPQHF
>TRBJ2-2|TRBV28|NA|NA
TGTGCCAGCAGGACTGACCACCTAAACGGGGAGCTGTTTTTT
CASRTDHLNGELFF
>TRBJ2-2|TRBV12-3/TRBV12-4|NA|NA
TGTGCCAGCAGTTTAGAGACTCCCGGGGAGCTGTTTTTT
CASSLETPGELFF
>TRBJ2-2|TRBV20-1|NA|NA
TGCAGTGCTCAGCGTTCGAACACCGGGGAGCTGTTTTTT
CSAQRSNTGELFF
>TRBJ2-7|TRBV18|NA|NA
TGTGCCAGCTCACCAATGGGAGCTGGGAACGAGCAGTACTTC
CASSPMGAGNEQYF
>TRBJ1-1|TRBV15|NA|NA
TGTGCCACCAGCAGAGATCGGGCGGAAGAAGGGAACACTGAAGCTTTCTTT
CATSRDRAEEGNTEAFF
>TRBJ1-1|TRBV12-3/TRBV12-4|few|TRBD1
TGTGCCAGCAGTAGAAGACAGGGCCTTCGAAGCACTGAAGCTTTCTTT
CASSRRQGLRSTEAFF
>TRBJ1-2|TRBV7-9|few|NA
TGTGCCAGCAGCTTAGATGTGGGTGGCTACACCTTC
CASSLDVGGYTF
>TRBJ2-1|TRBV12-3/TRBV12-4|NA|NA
TGTGCCAGCAGCCCCGACGGGATTGTCTACAATGAGCAGTTCTTC
CASSPDGIVYNEQFF
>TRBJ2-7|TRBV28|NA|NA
TGTGCCAGCACCCGGAGACAGGAGACCTCCTACGAGCAGTACTTC
CASTRRQETSYEQYF
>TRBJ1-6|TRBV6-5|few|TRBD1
TGTGCCAGCAGTTACTCTAACAGGGGAAACTCACCCCTCCACTTT
CASSYSNRGNSPLHF
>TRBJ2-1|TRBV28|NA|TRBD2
TGTGCCAGCAGTTTTATCCAGCGGGAGGGATCGAAGTACAATGAGCAGTTCTTC
CASSFIQREGSKYNEQFF
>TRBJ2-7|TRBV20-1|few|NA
TGCAGTGCTACCTTCCACGGGGGGCGCTCCGAGCAGTACTTC
CSATFHGGRSEQYF
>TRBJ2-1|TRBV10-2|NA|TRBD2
TGCGCCAGCAGTGTTACCGGGGGGATCTATGAGCAGTTCTTC
CASSVTGGIYEQFF
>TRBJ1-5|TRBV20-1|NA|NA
TGCAGTGCTAGAGATCGGGCGGATCAGCCCCAGCATTTT
CSARDRADQPQHF
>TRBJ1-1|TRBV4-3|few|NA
TGCGCCAGCAGCCAAGATGACACTGAAGCTTTCTTT
CASSQDDTEAFF
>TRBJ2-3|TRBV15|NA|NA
TGTGCCACCAAAGTCCACACCGCTAGCACAGATACGCAGTATTTT
CATKVHTASTDTQYF